This T cell receptor beta chain was captured by sequencing in a study of shared clonotypes between healthy human individuals. Findings and caveats of the study: In contrast to clonotypes shared by all four donors, non-shared clonotypes had lower generation probabilities. The sole specimen, blood, was sampled, and tissue repertoires likely differ.

Several immunoSEQ 96-well plates shared each subset's DNA, each plate a replicate. Measured with immunoSEQ multiplex PCR; TCRdb has only the in-frame clones, and not every one. In the table there are roughly 1,800,000 clones, approximately 95% of which are singletons. CD45RO negativity and positive selection for CCR7 defined naive CD8 cells, a population that excluded terminally differentiated effector memory CD45RA+ cells. The V gene lost 7 bases and the J gene lost 0 bases, with 13 bases spanning the gap. Germline V lookup: CDR1 MNHEY, CDR2 SMNVEV (reference sequence). CDR3 length: 14 residues. Concerning this clone itself: The antigen is unknown.

This clonotype was obtained from a young man in good health. The chain combines TRBV27 with TRBJ2-7; tentative D call: TRBD2 (6 bases). The sample consisted of naive CD8+ T cells sorted from blood. The CDR3 is CASNSRESSYEQYF. DNA for the CDR3: TGTGCCAGCAATAGTCGGGAGAGCTCCTACGAGCAGTACTTC.